Below are 26 T cell receptor beta chains sequenced from a single sample in a study of CD8 T cells in ankylosing spondylitis. Study-level findings and limits: Among TCR beta sequences, a motif of several highly homologous variants appeared characteristic of ankylosing spondylitis blood.

TCRdb re-derived calls from the 5' RACE reads in MiXCR, one entry per CDR3 protein. Counted here are fewer than 500,000 distinct CDR3 sequences, approximately 20% occurring once; the ten biggest clones make up about 16%. No antigens are known for them. The sample consisted of blood, either unsorted or a sorted T cell fraction (not recorded which). The receptors come from a male donor with ankylosing spondylitis.

The chain couples TRBV6-2 or TRBV6-3 to TRBJ2-1, with 11 bases matching TRBD2. Trimming took 0 bases from V and 12 from J; bases not matched to a gene: 4. Germline loops: CDR1 MNHEY, CDR2 SVGEGT. The CDR3 spans 14 residues. The CDR3 protein is CASSYSPSGRRQFF. The CDR3 bases are TGTGCCAGCAGTTACTCGCCTAGCGGGAGGCGGCAGTTCTTC.

The V and J genes are TRBV28 and TRBJ1-5; no clear D gene. V lost 2 bases and J lost 9, with 11 bases in between. This CDR3 region has 13 residues. The V gene's germline CDR1 is MDHEN and CDR2 SYDVKM. The CDR3 nucleotides are TGTGCCAGCAGTTTAAACCTTCGTTGGCCCCAGCATTTT. Translation: CASSLNLRWPQHF.

The V call is TRBV7-2, the J call TRBJ2-7; weak D call: TRBD2 (6 bases). There are 14 residues in the CDR3. Per germline, CDR1 SGHTA and CDR2 FQGNSA. The germline V and J ends were trimmed by 5 bases and 2 bases, with 13 bases remaining between them. The CDR3 DNA reads TGTGCCAGCAGCATTAGCGGTTCACCCTACGAGCAGTACTTC. Its translation is CASSISGSPYEQYF.

V and J are TRBV28 and TRBJ2-3; D is possibly TRBD1 (6 bases). This CDR3 comprises 15 residues. Germline lookup yields CDR1 MDHEN and CDR2 SYDVKM. Trimming cost V 7 bases and J 5 bases, with 19 bases left between them. CDR3 in DNA: TGTGCCAGCAATCGACCAGGGGAACGGGAAGATACGCAGTATTTT. This encodes CASNRPGEREDTQYF. Variable domain in full (rest from reference TRBV28 and TRBJ2-3): DVKVTQSSRYLVKRTGEKVFLECVQDMDHENMFWYRQDPGLGLRLIYFSYDVKMKEKGDIPEGYSVSREKKERFSLILESASTNQTSMYLCASNRPGEREDTQYFGPGTRLTVL.

In DNA form, the CDR3 reads TGTGCCACCAGCAGAACCTGGCCGCCTCTCGAGCAGTACTTC. It encodes CATSRTWPPLEQYF. The V call is TRBV15, the J call TRBJ2-7; no definite D call. Germline values: CDR1 LNHNV, CDR2 YYDKDF (reference sequence). The CDR3 contains 14 residues. V dropped 2 bases and J dropped 6 bases, with 14 bases sitting between them.

The chain joins TRBV5-1 to TRBJ1-2, with 7 bases that match TRBD1. CDR1 and CDR2 from the germline V gene are SGHRS and YFSETQ. This CDR3 region has 15 residues. V lost 3 bases to trimming and J lost 8 bases; unmatched junction nucleotides: 13. DNA of the CDR3: TGCGCCAGCAGCTCGGACAGGTCCGGTCTGTTCGGCTACACCTTC. Protein product: CASSSDRSGLFGYTF. Full variable domain (remainder filled in from reference TRBV5-1 and TRBJ1-2): KAGVTQTPRYLIKTRGQQVTLSCSPISGHRSVSWYQQTPGQGLQFLFEYFSETQRNKGNFPGRFSGRQFSNSRSEMNVSTLELGDSALYLCASSSDRSGLFGYTFGSGTRLTVV.

This clonotype occurred a few times. The CDR3 sequence is CAISDVGQGAYEQYF. In DNA form, the CDR3 reads TGTGCCATCAGTGACGTCGGACAGGGGGCCTACGAGCAGTACTTC. This chain connects TRBV10-3 to TRBJ2-7, with 10 bases fitting TRBD1. The CDR3 has 15 residues. Trimming cost V 3 bases and J 2 bases; bases outside gene matches: 4. Germline-derived CDR1 and CDR2 are ENHRY and SYGVKD.

The chain combines TRBV5-6 with TRBJ2-7; perhaps TRBD1 as D (6 bases). Per germline, CDR1 SGHDT and CDR2 YYEEEE. V was clipped by 7 bases and J by 4 bases, with 27 bases between them. CDR3 length: 17 residues. The CDR3 region has the DNA TGTGCCAGCGACAGTCGCCTTAGGACAGACCGAATTTACGAGCAGTACTTC. Translation gives CASDSRLRTDRIYEQYF.

The sample holds a few counts of this clonotype. CDR3 loop: CASSSKGTTNTEAFF. The DNA of the CDR3 is TGTGCCAGCAGTTCCAAAGGGACAACGAACACTGAAGCTTTCTTT. The chain combines TRBV6-5 with TRBJ1-1; TRBD1 is a possible D gene (6 bases). This CDR3 has 15 amino acids. Germline values: CDR1 MNHEY, CDR2 SVGAGI. The germline V and J ends were trimmed by 4 bases and 1 base, with 13 bases remaining between them.

This clonotype has just a few counts. This chain connects TRBV5-6 to TRBJ1-5, with TRBD1 as a possible D gene (6 bases). Germline V lookup: CDR1 SGHDT, CDR2 YYEEEE. The CDR3 runs 16 residues. V was shortened by 0 bases and J by 0 bases, with 10 bases between the two germline ends. The CDR3 region is CASSLGGTHSNQPQHF. The DNA for the CDR3 is TGTGCCAGCAGCTTGGGTGGGACACATAGCAATCAGCCCCAGCATTTT.

This clonotype turned up a few times. V is TRBV29-1 and J is TRBJ2-7; 10 positions agree with TRBD1. Germline V gene data show CDR1 as SQVTM and CDR2 as ANQGSEA. The CDR3 loop spans 13 amino acids. The trim removed 6 bases at V and 3 bases at J, leaving 5 bases unmatched. The CDR3 DNA is TGCAGCGTAGGAGGACAGGGGGGCTACGAGCAGTACTTC. Amino acids: CSVGGQGGYEQYF.

This clonotype was observed a few times. The chain links TRBV29-1 to TRBJ1-1; D unclear. The germline V and J ends were trimmed by 5 bases and 1 base, with 5 bases remaining between them. Germline CDR1 reads SQVTM; CDR2 reads ANQGSEA. This CDR3 spans 11 amino acids. The CDR3 DNA reads as TGCAGCGTTTCGGCGAACACTGAAGCTTTCTTT. This gives the protein CSVSANTEAFF.

This clonotype was seen ten or more times. In nucleotides, the CDR3 is TGTGCCAGCAGTTTACGGGATTACTACAATGAGCAGTTCTTC. Translation gives CASSLRDYYNEQFF. This chain links TRBV28 with TRBJ2-1; D might be TRBD2 (5 bases). Trimming cost V 2 bases and J 3 bases, with 8 bases left between them. The CDR3 is 14 residues long. Germline V gives CDR1 MDHEN, CDR2 SYDVKM.

The V and J genes are TRBV6-1 and TRBJ2-7, with 7 bases that match TRBD1. This CDR3 spans 13 amino acids. Germline V lookup: CDR1 MNHNS, CDR2 SASEGT. V was pared by 6 bases and J by 6 bases, with 8 bases of the junction left unmatched. CDR3 sequence: CASSRQGNGEQYF. The CDR3 region has the DNA TGTGCCAGCAGCCGACAGGGCAACGGCGAGCAGTACTTC.

The chain has TRBV28 and TRBJ1-1; no clear D gene. CDR3 length: 12 residues. Germline CDR1 MDHEN, CDR2 SYDVKM. Between the trimmed V and J ends, which lost 1 base and 6 bases, there was a span of 6 bases. CDR3 region: CASSLSVAEAFF. CDR3 sequence (DNA): TGTGCCAGCAGTTTATCGGTGGCTGAAGCTTTCTTT. The full variable domain, in which reference TRBV28 and TRBJ1-1 provide the parts outside the CDR3, is DVKVTQSSRYLVKRTGEKVFLECVQDMDHENMFWYRQDPGLGLRLIYFSYDVKMKEKGDIPEGYSVSREKKERFSLILESASTNQTSMYLCASSLSVAEAFFGQGTRLTVV.

The rearrangement joins TRBV7-3 to TRBJ2-5; 14 nucleotides line up with TRBD2. V trimming: 6 bases; J trimming: 4 bases; junction bases outside the gene matches: 4. Per the germline V gene, CDR1 is SGHTA and CDR2 is FQGTGA. This CDR3 has 15 residues. The CDR3 DNA follows: TGTGCCAGCAGTTCGGGACTAGCGGGAGCAGAGACCCAGTACTTC. Protein sequence: CASSSGLAGAETQYF.

The chain is built from TRBV5-6 and TRBJ1-5; no clear D gene. Between the trimmed V and J ends, which lost 4 bases and 7 bases, there was a span of 12 bases. Germline assignment: CDR1 SGHDT and CDR2 YYEEEE. This CDR3 region has 13 residues. CDR3 loop: CASSPGRSQPQHF. The CDR3 DNA sequence: TGTGCCAGCAGCCCCGGTCGGAGCCAGCCCCAGCATTTT.

This clonotype occurred a few times. The chain employs TRBV5-1 and TRBJ2-7; 9 bases are a match to TRBD2. CDR3 size: 15 residues. V gave up 2 bases and J gave up 3 bases; unmatched junction bases: 6. The V gene's germline CDR1 is SGHRS and CDR2 YFSETQ. The CDR3 loop is CASSFGGTSSYEQYF. The CDR3 DNA reads as TGCGCCAGCAGCTTCGGGGGGACTAGCAGCTACGAGCAGTACTTC.

For the CDR3, the DNA is TGTGCCAGCGCGCCGGGCTTGCAAGAGACCCAGTACTTC. Translation: CASAPGLQETQYF. V is TRBV2 and J is TRBJ2-5, with unresolved D. The CDR3 is 13 residues long. Germline assignment: CDR1 SNHLY and CDR2 FYNNEI. Trimming cost V 8 bases and J 2 bases, with 12 bases left between them.

Points on this clonotype: The CDR3 carries no conserved terminal phenylalanine or tryptophan, so it likely arises from a read error. The chain employs TRBV12-3 or TRBV12-4 and TRBJ1-6, with TRBD1 matching 8 bases. CDR3 length: 17 amino acids. The ends lost 6 bases at V and 0 bases at J; junction bases unmatched: 7. The CDR3 DNA sequence: TGTGCCAGCAGCCGGGACAGGCCCAGCTCCTATAATTCACCCCTCCACCTT. Translated: CASSRDRPSSYNSPLHL.

This sequence joins TRBV7-2 and TRBJ1-6; no clear D gene. The CDR3 loop spans 16 amino acids. Germline V CDR1 and CDR2: SGHTA, FQGNSA. Trimming took 5 bases from V and 0 from J, leaving 11 bases between them. The CDR3 here is CASSVQRNSYNSPLHF. CDR3 in DNA: TGTGCCAGCAGCGTCCAGCGCAACTCCTATAATTCACCCCTCCACTTT.

This clonotype was seen only a few times. This chain links TRBV7-8 with TRBJ1-1; D unresolved. The length of the CDR3 is 14 residues. The ends were cut back, 5 bases at V and 0 bases at J, with 10 bases in the middle. Per germline, CDR1 SGHVS and CDR2 FQNEAQ. CDR3 sequence (DNA): TGTGCCAGCAGCAAAACAATGCTGAACACTGAAGCTTTCTTT. Translating gives CASSKTMLNTEAFF. Based on the CDR3 plus reference TRBV7-8 and TRBJ1-1, the full variable domain is GAGVSQSPRYKVAKRGQDVALRCDPISGHVSLFWYQQALGQGPEFLTYFQNEAQLDKSGLPSDRFFAERPEGSVSTLKIQRTQQEDSAVYLCASSKTMLNTEAFFGQGTRLTVV.

This clonotype showed up just a few times. This chain links TRBV3-1 with TRBJ2-1; 12 positions match TRBD2. Germline CDR1 is LGHDT and CDR2 is YNNKEL (reference sequence). V lost 4 bases and J lost 8; bases outside the gene matches: 3. The CDR3 is 14 amino acids. The CDR3: CASSRTSGIHEQFF. The CDR3 DNA is TGTGCCAGCAGCCGGACTAGCGGGATCCATGAGCAGTTCTTC.

This clonotype was detected only a few times. The chain uses TRBV6-2 or TRBV6-3 and TRBJ2-1; D is ambiguous. CDR3 length: 13 residues. Trimming took 10 bases from V and 7 from J, leaving 17 bases between them. Germline V CDR1 and CDR2: MNHEY, SVGEGT. CDR3 in amino acids: CATGSILRNEQFF. The CDR3 DNA follows: TGTGCCACCGGTTCAATACTTAGGAATGAGCAGTTCTTC.

V and J are TRBV6-1 and TRBJ2-5, with 7 positions matching TRBD2. CDR3 length: 14 residues. CDR1 and CDR2 (germline): MNHNS, SASEGT. V shed 5 bases, J shed 3 bases, and the junction held 6 bases outside the gene matches. The CDR3 reads CASSKLGGEETQYF. In nucleotides, the CDR3 is TGTGCCAGCAGTAAATTGGGGGGGGAAGAGACCCAGTACTTC.

The gene calls are TRBV20-1 and TRBJ2-3; D gene uncertain. Trimming shortened V by 3 bases and J by 0 bases, and 7 bases separated the two germline ends. Germline V gene lookup returns CDR1 DFQATT and CDR2 SNEGSKA (reference sequence). The CDR3 is 13 amino acids. DNA for the CDR3: TGCAGTGCTAGCGTATATAGCACAGATACGCAGTATTTT. Protein product: CSASVYSTDTQYF.